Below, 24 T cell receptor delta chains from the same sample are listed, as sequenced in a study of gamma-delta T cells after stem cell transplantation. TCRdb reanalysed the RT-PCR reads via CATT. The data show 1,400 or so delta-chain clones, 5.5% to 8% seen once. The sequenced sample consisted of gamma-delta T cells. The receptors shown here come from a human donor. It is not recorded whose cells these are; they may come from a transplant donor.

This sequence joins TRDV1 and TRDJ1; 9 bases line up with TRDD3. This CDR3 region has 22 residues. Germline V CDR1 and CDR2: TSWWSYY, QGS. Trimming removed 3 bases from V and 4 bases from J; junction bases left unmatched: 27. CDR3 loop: CALGDLPRWGIRIMSPVDKLIF. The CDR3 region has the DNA TGTGCTCTTGGGGACCTTCCCCGTTGGGGGATAAGAATTATGTCCCCTGTCGATAAACTCATCTTT.

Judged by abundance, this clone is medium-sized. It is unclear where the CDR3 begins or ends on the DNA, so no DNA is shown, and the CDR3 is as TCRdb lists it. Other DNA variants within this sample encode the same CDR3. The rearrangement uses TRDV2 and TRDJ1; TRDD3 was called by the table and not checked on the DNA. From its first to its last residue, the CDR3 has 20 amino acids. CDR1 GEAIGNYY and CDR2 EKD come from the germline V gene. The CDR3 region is CACDTLGLGDTEGYTDKLIF.

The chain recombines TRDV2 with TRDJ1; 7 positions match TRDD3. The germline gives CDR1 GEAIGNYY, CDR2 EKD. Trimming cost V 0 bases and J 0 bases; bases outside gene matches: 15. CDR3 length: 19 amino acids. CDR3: CACDTVLSGGLPDTDKLIF. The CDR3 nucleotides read TGTGCCTGTGACACCGTATTATCTGGGGGTCTCCCGGACACCGATAAACTCATCTTT.

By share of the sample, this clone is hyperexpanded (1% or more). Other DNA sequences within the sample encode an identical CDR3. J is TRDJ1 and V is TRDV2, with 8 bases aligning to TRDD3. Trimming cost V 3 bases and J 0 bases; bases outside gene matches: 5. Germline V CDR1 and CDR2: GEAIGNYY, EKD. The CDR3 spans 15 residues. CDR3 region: CACDALLGDTDKLIF. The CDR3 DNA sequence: TGTGCCTGTGACGCCCTACTGGGGGACACCGATAAACTCATCTTT.

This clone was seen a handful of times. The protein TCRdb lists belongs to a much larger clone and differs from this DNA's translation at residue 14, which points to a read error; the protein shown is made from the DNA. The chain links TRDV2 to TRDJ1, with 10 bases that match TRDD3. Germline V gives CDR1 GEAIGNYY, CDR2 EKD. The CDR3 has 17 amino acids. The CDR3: CACDTLEGDTPTDELIF. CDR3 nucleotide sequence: TGTGCCTGTGACACCCTAGAGGGGGATACGCCGACCGATGAACTCATCTTT.

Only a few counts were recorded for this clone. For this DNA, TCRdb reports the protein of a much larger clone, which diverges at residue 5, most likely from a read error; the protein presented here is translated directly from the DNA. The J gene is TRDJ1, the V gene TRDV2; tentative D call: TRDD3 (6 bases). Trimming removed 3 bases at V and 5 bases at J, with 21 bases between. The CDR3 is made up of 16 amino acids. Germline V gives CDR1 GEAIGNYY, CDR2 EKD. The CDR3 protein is CACDALPTAGADKLIF. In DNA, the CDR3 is TGTGCCTGTGACGCCCTCCCTACTGCTGGGGCGGATAAACTCATCTTT.

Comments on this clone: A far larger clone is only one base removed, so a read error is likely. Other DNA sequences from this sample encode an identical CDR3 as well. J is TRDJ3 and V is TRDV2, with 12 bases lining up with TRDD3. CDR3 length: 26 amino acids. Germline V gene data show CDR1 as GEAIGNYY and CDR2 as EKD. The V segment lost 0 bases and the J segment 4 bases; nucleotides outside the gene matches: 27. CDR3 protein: CACDTLLGDTRTNTAPYSWDTRQMFF. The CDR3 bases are TGTGCCTGTGACACCTTGCTGGGGGATACGCGAACAAACACTGCTCCTTACTCGTGGGACACCCGACAGATGTTTTTC.

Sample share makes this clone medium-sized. The DNA for the CDR3 is TGTGCCTGTGACAGTTTGGGGGGCTTCACCGATAAACTCATCTTT. Protein product: CACDSLGGFTDKLIF. The V gene is TRDV2, the J gene TRDJ1; D is possibly TRDD3 (6 bases). Germline CDR1 reads GEAIGNYY; CDR2 reads EKD. Trimming stripped 2 bases from V and 1 base from J, with 13 bases between. The CDR3 covers 15 residues.

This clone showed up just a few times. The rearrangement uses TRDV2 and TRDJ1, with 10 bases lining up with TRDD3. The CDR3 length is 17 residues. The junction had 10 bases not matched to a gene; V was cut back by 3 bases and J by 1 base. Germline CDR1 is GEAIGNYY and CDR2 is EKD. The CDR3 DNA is TGTGCCTGTGACGCCCTACTGGGGGATGAAACCACCGATAAACTCATCTTT. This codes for CACDALLGDETTDKLIF.

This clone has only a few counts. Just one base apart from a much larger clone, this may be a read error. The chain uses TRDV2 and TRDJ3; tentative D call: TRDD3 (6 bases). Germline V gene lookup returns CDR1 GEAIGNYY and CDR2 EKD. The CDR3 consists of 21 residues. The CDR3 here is CACGTAVLGRESSWDTRQMFF. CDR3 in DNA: TGTGCCTGTGGCACCGCGGTACTGGGTAGGGAGAGCTCCTGGGACACCCGACAGATGTTTTTC.

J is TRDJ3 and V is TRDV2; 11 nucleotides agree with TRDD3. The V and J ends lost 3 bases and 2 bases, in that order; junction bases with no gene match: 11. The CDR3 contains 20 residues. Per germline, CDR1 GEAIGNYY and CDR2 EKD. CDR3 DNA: TGTGCCTGTGACCCCCTTGAGGTACTGGGGGATACCTGGGACACCCGACAGATGTTTTTC. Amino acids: CACDPLEVLGDTWDTRQMFF.

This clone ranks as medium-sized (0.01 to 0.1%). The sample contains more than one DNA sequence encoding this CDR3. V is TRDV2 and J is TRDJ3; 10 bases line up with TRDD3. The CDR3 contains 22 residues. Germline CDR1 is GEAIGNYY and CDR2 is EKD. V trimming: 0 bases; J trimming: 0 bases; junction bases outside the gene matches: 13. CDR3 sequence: CACDTGFTGGFGSSWDTRQMFF. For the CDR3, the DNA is TGTGCCTGTGACACCGGATTCACTGGGGGATTCGGAAGCTCCTGGGACACCCGACAGATGTTTTTC.

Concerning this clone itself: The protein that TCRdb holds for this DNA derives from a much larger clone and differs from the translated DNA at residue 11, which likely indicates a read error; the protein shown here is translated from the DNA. The CDR3 DNA sequence: TGTGCCTGTGACGAACTGGGCCTGTACACCGGTAAACTCATCTTT. Its translation: CACDELGLYTGKLIF. The rearrangement links TRDV2 to TRDJ1; possibly TRDD3 for D (6 bases). Germline assignment: CDR1 GEAIGNYY and CDR2 EKD. This CDR3 contains 15 residues.

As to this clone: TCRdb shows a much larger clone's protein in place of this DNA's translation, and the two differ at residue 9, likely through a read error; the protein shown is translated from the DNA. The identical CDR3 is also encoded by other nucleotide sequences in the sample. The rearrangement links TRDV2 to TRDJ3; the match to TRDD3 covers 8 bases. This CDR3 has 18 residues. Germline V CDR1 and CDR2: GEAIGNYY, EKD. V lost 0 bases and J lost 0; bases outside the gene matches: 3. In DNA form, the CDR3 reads TGTGCCTGTGACACCCTGGGGGACCACTCCTGGGACACCCGACAGATGTTTTTC. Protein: CACDTLGDHSWDTRQMFF.

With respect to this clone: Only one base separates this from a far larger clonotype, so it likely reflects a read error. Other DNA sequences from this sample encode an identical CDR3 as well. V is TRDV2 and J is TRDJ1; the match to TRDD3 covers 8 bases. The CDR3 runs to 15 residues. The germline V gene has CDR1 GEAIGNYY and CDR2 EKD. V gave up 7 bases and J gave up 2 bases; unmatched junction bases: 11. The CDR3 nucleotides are TGTGCCTGCGACTCCTACCCTGGGGGAACCGATAAACTCATCTTT. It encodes CACDSYPGGTDKLIF.

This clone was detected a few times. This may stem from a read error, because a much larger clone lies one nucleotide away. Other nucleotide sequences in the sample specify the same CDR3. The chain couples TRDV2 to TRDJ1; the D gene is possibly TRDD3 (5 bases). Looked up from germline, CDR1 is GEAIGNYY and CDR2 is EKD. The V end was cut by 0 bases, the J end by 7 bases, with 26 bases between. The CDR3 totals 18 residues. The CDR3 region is CACDTVNSGTGGVGKLIF. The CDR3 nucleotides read TGTGCCTGTGACACCGTCAATTCCGGTACTGGAGGGGTTGGTAAACTCATCTTT.

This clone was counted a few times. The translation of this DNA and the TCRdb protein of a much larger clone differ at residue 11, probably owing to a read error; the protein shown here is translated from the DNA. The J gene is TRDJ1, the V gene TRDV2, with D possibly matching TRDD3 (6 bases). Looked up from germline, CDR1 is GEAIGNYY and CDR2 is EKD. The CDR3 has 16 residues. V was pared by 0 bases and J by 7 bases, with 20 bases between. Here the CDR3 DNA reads TGTGCCTGTGACACCGTCGGGGGGACGCCCATAACTAAACTCATCTTT. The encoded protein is CACDTVGGTPITKLIF.

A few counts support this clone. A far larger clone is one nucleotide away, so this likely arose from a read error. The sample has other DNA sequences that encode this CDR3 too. The CDR3 sequence: CACDPLLQLDISDKLIF. As DNA, the CDR3 is TGTGCATGTGACCCTCTTCTGCAACTCGATATATCCGATAAACTCATCTTT. This chain joins TRDV2 and TRDJ1; D is undetermined. The length of the CDR3 is 17 residues. Germline CDR1 reads GEAIGNYY; CDR2 reads EKD.

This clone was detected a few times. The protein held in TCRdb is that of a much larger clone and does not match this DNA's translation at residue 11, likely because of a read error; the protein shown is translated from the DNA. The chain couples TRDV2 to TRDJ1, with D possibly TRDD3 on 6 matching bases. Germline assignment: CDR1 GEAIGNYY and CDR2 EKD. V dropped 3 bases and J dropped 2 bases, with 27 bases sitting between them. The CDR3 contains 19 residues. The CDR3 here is CACDPLGPLGYTGTDKLIF. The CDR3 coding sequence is TGTGCCTGTGACCCCCTTGGACCTCTGGGGTATACGGGGACCGATAAACTCATCTTT.

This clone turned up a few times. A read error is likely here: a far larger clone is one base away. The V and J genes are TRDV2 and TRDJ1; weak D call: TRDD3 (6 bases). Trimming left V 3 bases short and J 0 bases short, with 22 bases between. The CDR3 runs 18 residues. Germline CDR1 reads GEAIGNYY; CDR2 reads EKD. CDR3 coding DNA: TGTGCCTGTGACGCCGTGGGGATTCCCCGGATGAACACCGATAAACTCATCTTT. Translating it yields CACDAVGIPRMNTDKLIF.

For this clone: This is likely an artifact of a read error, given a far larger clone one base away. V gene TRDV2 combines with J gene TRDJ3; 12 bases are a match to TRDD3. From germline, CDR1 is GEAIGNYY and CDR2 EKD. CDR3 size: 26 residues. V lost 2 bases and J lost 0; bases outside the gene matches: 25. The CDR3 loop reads CACDILLGDTRTNTAPYSWDTRQMFF. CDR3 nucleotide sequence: TGTGCCTGTGACATCTTGCTGGGGGATACGCGAACAAACACTGCTCCTTACTCCTGGGACACCCGACAGATGTTTTTC.

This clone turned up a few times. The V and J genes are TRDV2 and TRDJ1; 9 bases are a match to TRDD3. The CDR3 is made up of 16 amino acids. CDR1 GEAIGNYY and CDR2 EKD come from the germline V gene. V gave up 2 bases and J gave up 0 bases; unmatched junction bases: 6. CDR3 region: CACDKLGERDTDKLIF. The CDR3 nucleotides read TGTGCCTGTGACAAACTGGGGGAACGGGACACCGATAAACTCATCTTT.

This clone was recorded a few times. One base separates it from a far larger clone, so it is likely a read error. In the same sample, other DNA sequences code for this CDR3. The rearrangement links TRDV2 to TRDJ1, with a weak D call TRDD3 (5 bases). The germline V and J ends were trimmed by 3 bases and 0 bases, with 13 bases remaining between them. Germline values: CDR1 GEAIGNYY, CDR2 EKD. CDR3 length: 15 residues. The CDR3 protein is CACDPLGTYTDKLIF. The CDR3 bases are TGTGCCTGTGACCCCCTGGGAACGTACACCGATAAACTCATCTTT.

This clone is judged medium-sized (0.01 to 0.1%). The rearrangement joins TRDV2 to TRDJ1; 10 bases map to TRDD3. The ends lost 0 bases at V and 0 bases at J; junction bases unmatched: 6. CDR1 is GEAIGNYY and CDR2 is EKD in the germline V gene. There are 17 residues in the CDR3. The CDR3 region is CACDTLTGGSNTDKLIF. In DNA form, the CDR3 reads TGTGCCTGTGACACCTTAACTGGGGGATCGAACACCGATAAACTCATCTTT.